This record covers a single T cell receptor beta chain. This entry belongs to a study of blood T cells in healthy people across ages. This CDR3 has 15 residues. Trimming took 4 bases from V and 3 from J, leaving 16 bases between them. From germline, CDR1 is SEHNR and CDR2 FQNEAQ (reference sequence). A J-beta primer mix and a sample-barcoded 5' primer were used in a second PCR of about 6 to 12 cycles. TCRdb ran MiXCR on the 5' RACE reads and lists one entry per CDR3 protein. The sample has roughly 930,000 distinct CDR3 sequences, approximately 49% seen once; the top ten hold 13%. The sequencing input was blood. This clonotype was sampled from a man aged 30 to 39 in good health. The rearrangement links TRBV7-9 to TRBJ2-7; D is possibly TRBD2 (6 bases). CDR3 region: CASSSETGLSYEQYF. The DNA of the CDR3 is TGTGCCAGCAGCTCAGAGACGGGACTGAGCTACGAGCAGTACTTC.